The entry below describes one T cell receptor (beta chain). Its antigen remains unidentified. This CDR3 comprises 13 residues. Germline V lookup: CDR1 SNHLY, CDR2 FYNNEI. Trimming removed 5 bases at V and 11 bases at J, with 15 bases between. The data were obtained in a study of T cell responses to AZD1222 COVID-19 vaccine. General study findings and limits: White British people made up most donors, females outnumbered males, and clonal diversity was possibly underestimated.

Generated by immunoSEQ multiplex PCR, the TCRdb table keeps only in-frame clones and is missing some. The table lists 70,000 to 90,000 clones, more than 75% of them singletons, with approximately 3% in the top ten. The J gene is TRBJ1-4, the V gene TRBV2, with D unclear. The TCR comes from an adult in good health. This sample comprised peripheral blood, obtained on day 0 of AZD1222 vaccination. The chain's CDR3 is CASSPRFWGKLFF. CDR3 nucleotide sequence: TGTGCCAGCAGTCCCCGTTTTTGGGGTAAACTGTTTTTT.